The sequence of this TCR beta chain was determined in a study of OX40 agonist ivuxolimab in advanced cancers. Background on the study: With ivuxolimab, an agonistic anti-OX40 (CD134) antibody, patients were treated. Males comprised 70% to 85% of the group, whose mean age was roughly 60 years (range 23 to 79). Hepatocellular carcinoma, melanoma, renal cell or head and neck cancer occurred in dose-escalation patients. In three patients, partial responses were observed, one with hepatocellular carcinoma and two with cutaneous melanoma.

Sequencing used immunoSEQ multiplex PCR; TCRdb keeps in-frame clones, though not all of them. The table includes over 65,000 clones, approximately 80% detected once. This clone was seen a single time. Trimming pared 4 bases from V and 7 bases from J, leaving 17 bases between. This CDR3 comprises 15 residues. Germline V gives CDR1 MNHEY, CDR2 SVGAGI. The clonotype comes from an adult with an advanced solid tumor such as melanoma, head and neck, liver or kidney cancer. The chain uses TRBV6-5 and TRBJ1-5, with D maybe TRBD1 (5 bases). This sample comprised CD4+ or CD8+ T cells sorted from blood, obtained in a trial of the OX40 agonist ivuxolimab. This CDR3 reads CASSLYRDLRQPQHF. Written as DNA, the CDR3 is TGTGCCAGCAGTTTATACCGGGACTTGAGGCAGCCCCAGCATTTT.